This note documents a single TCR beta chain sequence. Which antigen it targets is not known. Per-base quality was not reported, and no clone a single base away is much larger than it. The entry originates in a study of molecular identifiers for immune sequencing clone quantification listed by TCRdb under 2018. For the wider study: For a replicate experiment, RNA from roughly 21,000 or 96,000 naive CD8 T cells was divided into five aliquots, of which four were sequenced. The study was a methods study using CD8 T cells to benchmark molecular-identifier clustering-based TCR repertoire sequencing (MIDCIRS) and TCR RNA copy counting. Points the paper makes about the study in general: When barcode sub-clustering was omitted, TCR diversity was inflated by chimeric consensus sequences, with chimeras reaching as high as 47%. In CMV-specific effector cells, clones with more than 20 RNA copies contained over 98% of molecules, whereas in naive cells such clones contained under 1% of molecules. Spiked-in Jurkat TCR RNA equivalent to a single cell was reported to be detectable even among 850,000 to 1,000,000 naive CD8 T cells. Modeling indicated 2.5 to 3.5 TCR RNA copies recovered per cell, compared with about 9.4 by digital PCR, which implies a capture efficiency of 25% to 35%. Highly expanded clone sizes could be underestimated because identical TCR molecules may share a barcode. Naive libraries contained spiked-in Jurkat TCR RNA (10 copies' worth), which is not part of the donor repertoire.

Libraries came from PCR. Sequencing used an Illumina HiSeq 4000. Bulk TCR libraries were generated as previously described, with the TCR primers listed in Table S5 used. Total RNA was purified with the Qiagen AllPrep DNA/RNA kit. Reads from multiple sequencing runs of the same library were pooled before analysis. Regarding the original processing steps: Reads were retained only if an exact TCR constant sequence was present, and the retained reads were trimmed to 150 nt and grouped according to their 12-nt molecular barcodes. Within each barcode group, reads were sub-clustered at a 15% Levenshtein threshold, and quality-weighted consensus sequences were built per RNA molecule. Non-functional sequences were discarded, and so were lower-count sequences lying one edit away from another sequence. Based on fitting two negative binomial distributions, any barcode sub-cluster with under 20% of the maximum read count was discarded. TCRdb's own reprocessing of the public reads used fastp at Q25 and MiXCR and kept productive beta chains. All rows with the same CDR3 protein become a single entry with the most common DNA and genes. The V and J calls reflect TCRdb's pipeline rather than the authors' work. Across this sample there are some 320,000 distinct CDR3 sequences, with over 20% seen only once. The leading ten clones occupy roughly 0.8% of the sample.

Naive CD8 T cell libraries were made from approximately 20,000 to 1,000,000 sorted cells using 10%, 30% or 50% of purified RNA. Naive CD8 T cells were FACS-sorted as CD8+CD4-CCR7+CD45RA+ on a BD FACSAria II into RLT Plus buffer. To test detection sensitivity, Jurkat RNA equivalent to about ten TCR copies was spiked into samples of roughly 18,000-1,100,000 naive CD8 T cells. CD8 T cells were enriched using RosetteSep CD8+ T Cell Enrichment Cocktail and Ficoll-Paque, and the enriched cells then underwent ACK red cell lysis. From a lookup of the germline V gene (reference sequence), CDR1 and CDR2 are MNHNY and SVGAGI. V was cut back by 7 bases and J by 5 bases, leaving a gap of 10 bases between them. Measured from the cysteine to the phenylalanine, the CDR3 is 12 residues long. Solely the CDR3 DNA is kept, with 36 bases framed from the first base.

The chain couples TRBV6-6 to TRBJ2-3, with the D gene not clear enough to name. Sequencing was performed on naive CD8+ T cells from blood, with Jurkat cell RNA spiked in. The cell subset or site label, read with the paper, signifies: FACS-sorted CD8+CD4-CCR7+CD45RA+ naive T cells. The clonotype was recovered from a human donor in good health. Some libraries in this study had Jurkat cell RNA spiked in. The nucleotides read TGTGCCAGCAATCCGATTGGAGATACGCAGTATTTT. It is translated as CASNPIGDTQYF.